These 8 T cell receptor beta chains originate from one sample sequenced in a study of monozygotic twins with inflammatory bowel disease. TCRdb re-called the 5' RACE reads and catalogs CDR3 proteins one per entry, DNA excluded. This sample's table reports more than 300,000 distinct CDR3 sequences. What was sequenced was blood. The receptors shown here come from a human donor with ulcerative colitis or Crohn's disease, or a healthy co-twin of an affected twin (not recorded which).

The rearrangement links TRBV6-1 to TRBJ1-6; checking the TCRdb D call of TRBD1 is not possible without DNA. CDR3 length equals 14 residues. CDR1 and CDR2 (germline): MNHNS, SASEGT. The chain's CDR3 is CATGASSYNSPLHF.

V gene TRBV11-2 combines with J gene TRBJ1-2. Looked up from germline, CDR1 is SGHAT and CDR2 is FQNNGV. The CDR3 runs to 13 residues. The CDR3 loop reads CASSLYGRDGYTF.

The chain carries TRBV29-1 and TRBJ1-3. CDR1 and CDR2 (germline): SQVTM, ANQGSEA. The length of the CDR3 is 13 residues. The CDR3 here is CSVAGTSGNTIYF.

The chain links TRBV25-1 to TRBJ1-4; TCRdb lists TRBD1, though no DNA is available to test this call. Germline CDR1 MGHDK, CDR2 SYGVNS. This CDR3 region has 14 residues. The CDR3 sequence: CASRDTGGTEKLFF.

The chain is built from TRBV5-1 and TRBJ2-7; TCRdb lists TRBD1, though no DNA is available to test this call. The CDR3 sequence is 16 residues long. Germline V gene lookup returns CDR1 SGHRS and CDR2 YFSETQ. CDR3 amino acids: CASSFSTYRVGSEQYF.

The chain recombines TRBV12-3 or TRBV12-4 with TRBJ1-1. The CDR3 runs to 14 residues. The chain's CDR3 is CASSPEAGSTEAFF.

The rearrangement joins TRBV18 to TRBJ2-5. This CDR3 has 12 residues. In germline, CDR1 is KGHSH, CDR2 LQKENI. The CDR3 protein is CASSPSGETQYF.

The chain recombines TRBV6-1 with TRBJ2-7; there is no DNA to check the TCRdb D call of TRBD1. CDR1 and CDR2 from the germline V gene are MNHNS and SASEGT. CDR3 size: 16 residues. The CDR3 here is CASSPRGLGLADEQYF.